Sequencing of this T cell receptor (beta chain) was carried out in a study of shared clonotypes between healthy human individuals. Study details: Samples came from two female and a few male donors aged 18 to 49.

Details on this clone: What it binds is unknown.

Healthy and HIV-negative, the adult donors had no recent acute infections or vaccinations. Study findings and constraints: About 5% of naive CD4 clonotypes were shared across a handful of donors.

Across several immunoSEQ plates, the genomic DNA of each subset was split evenly. Profiled with immunoSEQ multiplex PCR; TCRdb holds only in-frame clones, not every one. The profile covers about 690,000 clones, with about 90% appearing a single time and 34% taken by the ten largest. Looked up from germline, CDR1 is MNHEY and CDR2 is SMNVEV (reference sequence). The CDR3 sequence is 15 residues long. The J segment lost 6 bases and the V segment lost 7 bases, leaving 8 bases of the junction unmatched. V gene TRBV27 combines with J gene TRBJ2-1; 11 bases line up with TRBD2. Sequences were obtained from memory CD8+ T cells from PBMCs. This sample's subset: CD45RO+ cells pooled with CCR7-negative TemRA cells. The TCR was taken from a man aged 18 to 35 in good health. Some clones in this sample may be carry-over from other donors' samples. The CDR3 loop is CASNPTSGKLNEQFF. In DNA form, the CDR3 reads TGTGCCAGCAACCCGACTAGCGGGAAACTCAATGAGCAGTTCTTC.